Below are 19 T cell receptor beta chains sequenced from a single sample in a study of PD-L1 blockade in urothelial cancer. Assay used: immunoSEQ multiplex PCR; TCRdb lists only in-frame clones, some missing. The sample shows tens of thousands of clones, 75% to 85% of them seen only once. The sample here was PBMCs, taken around atezolizumab (anti-PD-L1) treatment. The origin of the receptors is a man aged 55-75 years with urothelial cancer.

The genes are TRBV7-8 and TRBJ2-7; 8 positions match TRBD2. Germline CDR1 is SGHVS and CDR2 is FQNEAQ. The CDR3 loop spans 16 amino acids. The trim removed 4 bases at V and 3 bases at J, leaving 11 bases unmatched. The CDR3 region is CASSSTMAGGIYEQYF. The CDR3 coding sequence is TGTGCCAGCAGCTCGACAATGGCGGGGGGTATCTACGAGCAGTACTTC.

The table lists this clone with a count of one. The J gene is TRBJ2-3, the V gene TRBV7-9; 8 bases map to TRBD2. Germline V lookup: CDR1 SEHNR, CDR2 FQNEAQ (reference sequence). The CDR3 spans 15 residues. Trimming at V came to 6 bases and at J to 2 bases, leaving 7 bases not matched to a gene. As DNA, the CDR3 is TGTGCCAGCAGGGCACTAGCGGATTTCACAGATACGCAGTATTTT. It yields the protein CASRALADFTDTQYF.

V and J are TRBV4-2 and TRBJ1-1, with D unclear. Per the germline V gene, CDR1 is LGHNA and CDR2 is YNFKEQ. V was clipped by 1 base and J by 1 base, with 16 bases between them. The CDR3 length is 17 residues. The CDR3 sequence: CASSQVSSGFSNTEAFF. The CDR3 coding sequence is TGTGCCAGCAGCCAAGTCTCGTCCGGTTTTTCGAACACTGAAGCTTTCTTT.

This chain uses TRBV7-2 with TRBJ2-2; TRBD2 matches at 10 bases. The CDR3 covers 18 residues. V shed 0 bases and J 3 bases; nucleotides not matched to a gene: 7. From germline, CDR1 is SGHTA and CDR2 FQGNSA. The CDR3 is CASSLAPGLAPYTGELFF. The CDR3 DNA reads TGTGCCAGCAGCTTAGCGCCGGGACTAGCGCCCTACACCGGGGAGCTGTTTTTT.

The chain combines TRBV18 with TRBJ1-2; the D gene is possibly TRBD1 (6 bases). Germline assignment: CDR1 KGHSH and CDR2 LQKENI. The CDR3 covers 16 residues. Deletions cut 1 base from V and 0 bases from J, with 12 bases between. This chain's CDR3 is CASSPLGQLANYGYTF. In DNA form, the CDR3 reads TGTGCCAGCTCACCACTGGGACAACTAGCTAACTATGGCTACACCTTC.

This clone was observed a handful of times. V usage is TRBV2 and J usage is TRBJ1-6, with 9 bases matching TRBD1. Per the germline V gene, CDR1 is SNHLY and CDR2 is FYNNEI. The V and J ends lost 6 bases and 8 bases, in that order; junction bases with no gene match: 5. The CDR3 has 14 amino acids. DNA for the CDR3: TGTGCCAGCAGAGCCGGGACAGGGCATTCACCCCTCCACTTT. Protein: CASRAGTGHSPLHF.

The chain couples TRBV18 to TRBJ1-1, with D perhaps TRBD1 (6 bases). V shed 1 base and J shed 5 bases, with 11 bases lying between them. Germline V lookup: CDR1 KGHSH, CDR2 LQKENI. The length of the CDR3 is 14 residues. The DNA of the CDR3 is TGTGCCAGCTCACCACAATACAGGGATACTGAAGCTTTCTTT. Its protein product is CASSPQYRDTEAFF. The full variable domain, completed using reference TRBV18 and TRBJ1-1, is NAGVMQNPRHLVRRRGQEARLRCSPMKGHSHVYWYRQLPEEGLKFMVYLQKENIIDESGMPKERFSAEFPKEGPSILRIQQVVRGDSAAYFCASSPQYRDTEAFFGQGTRLTVV.

In its sample, this clone was seen once. The chain uses TRBV28 and TRBJ1-1, with D uncertain. Between the trimmed V and J ends, which lost 2 bases and 5 bases, there was a span of 6 bases. There are 12 residues in the CDR3. In germline, CDR1 is MDHEN, CDR2 SYDVKM. The CDR3 nucleotides are TGTGCCAGCAGTTTAAAGACAACTGAAGCTTTCTTT. Amino acids: CASSLKTTEAFF.

The chain is built from TRBV6-5 and TRBJ2-1, with D maybe TRBD1 (6 bases). Trimming shortened V by 9 bases and J by 8 bases, and 17 bases separated the two germline ends. There are 13 residues in the CDR3. Germline assignment: CDR1 MNHEY and CDR2 SVGAGI. For the CDR3, the DNA is TGTGCCAGTCGTGGCAGGGGCTGGTATGAGCAGTTCTTC. Protein sequence: CASRGRGWYEQFF.

The chain links TRBV5-4 to TRBJ2-1, with TRBD2 matching over 9 bases. CDR3 length: 17 residues. With V trimmed by 4 bases and J by 1 base, 9 bases remained unmatched. Germline CDR1 SGHNT, CDR2 YYREEE (reference sequence). The DNA of the CDR3 is TGTGCCAGCAGCCGGCGGGAGGGCGGGGGTTCCTACAATGAGCAGTTCTTC. This translates into CASSRREGGGSYNEQFF.

The rearrangement uses TRBV6-5 and TRBJ1-6; D gene uncertain. The V and J ends lost 5 bases and 8 bases respectively, with 13 bases between them. The CDR3 is made up of 14 amino acids. Germline lookup yields CDR1 MNHEY and CDR2 SVGAGI. CDR3 protein: CASSRPGSDSPLHF. As DNA, the CDR3 is TGTGCCAGCAGTAGACCCGGGTCTGATTCACCCCTCCACTTT.

At least ten counts were recorded for this clone. This rearrangement joins TRBV7-6 to TRBJ2-2; 8 bases agree with TRBD2. The CDR3 sequence is 16 residues long. With V trimmed by 5 bases and J by 7 bases, 12 bases remained unmatched. In germline, CDR1 is SGHVS, CDR2 FNYEAQ. CDR3 DNA sequence: TGTGCCAGCAGCCCCCGGGCTAGCGGGTACAACGGGGAGCTGTTTTTT. Encoded protein: CASSPRASGYNGELFF.

V is TRBV9 and J is TRBJ1-3; 7 bases match TRBD1. In germline, CDR1 is SGDLS, CDR2 YYNGEE. CDR3 size: 15 residues. J gave up 2 bases and V 0 bases, and 2 bases lay outside the gene matches. This CDR3 reads CASSVDTGAGNTIYF. CDR3 DNA sequence: TGTGCCAGCAGCGTAGACACAGGGGCTGGAAACACCATATATTTT.

This clone was counted once. The gene calls are TRBV27 and TRBJ2-2; TRBD2 matches 11 bases. Germline V lookup: CDR1 MNHEY, CDR2 SMNVEV (reference sequence). This CDR3 spans 16 amino acids. Trimming removed 6 bases from V and 0 bases from J; junction bases left unmatched: 3. CDR3 nucleotides: TGTGCCAGCAGCCAGGGACTAGCGGCGAACACCGGGGAGCTGTTTTTT. Translated, it gives CASSQGLAANTGELFF.

The chain links TRBV4-2 to TRBJ1-1; unclear D gene. Germline V gene lookup returns CDR1 LGHNA and CDR2 YNFKEQ. Deletions cut 2 bases from V and 3 bases from J, with 10 bases between. This CDR3 spans 14 amino acids. CDR3 coding DNA: TGTGCCAGCAGCCAAAAACAGAGCTACACTGAAGCTTTCTTT. Residues: CASSQKQSYTEAFF.

The chain couples TRBV5-1 to TRBJ2-5; 11 nucleotides align to TRBD2. CDR3 length: 15 residues. V dropped 0 bases and J dropped 2; count of bases not matched to a gene: 0. The V gene's germline CDR1 is SGHRS and CDR2 YFSETQ. CDR3 protein: CASSLGLAGQETQYF. The CDR3 DNA is TGCGCCAGCAGCTTGGGACTAGCGGGACAAGAGACCCAGTACTTC.

The rearrangement uses TRBV30 and TRBJ2-3; 11 positions match TRBD2. The CDR3 runs to 16 residues. J was trimmed by 3 bases and V by 4 bases; bases with no gene match: 9. Germline lookup yields CDR1 GTSNPN and CDR2 SVGIG (reference sequence). The CDR3 spells CAWKLTGTSGTDTQYF. The CDR3 region has the DNA TGTGCCTGGAAATTGACCGGGACTAGCGGAACAGATACGCAGTATTTT. Using reference TRBV30 and TRBJ2-3 for the parts outside the CDR3, the full variable domain is SQTIHQWPATLVQPVGSPLSLECTVEGTSNPNLYWYRQAAGRGLQLLFYSVGIGQISSEVPQNLSASRPQDRQFILSSKKLLLSDSGFYLCAWKLTGTSGTDTQYFGPGTRLTVL.

V is TRBV7-9 and J is TRBJ1-5; the match to TRBD1 covers 9 bases. The V gene's germline CDR1 is SEHNR and CDR2 FQNEAQ (reference sequence). J lost 7 bases, V lost 5 bases, and 6 bases had no gene match. This CDR3 has 14 amino acids. DNA for the CDR3: TGTGCCAGCAGCCGGACAGGGGAGATACAGCCCCAGCATTTT. It translates to CASSRTGEIQPQHF.

This clone was seen only a few times. The chain employs TRBV7-2 and TRBJ2-3, with 8 bases fitting TRBD2. The CDR3 has 14 amino acids. The germline V gene encodes CDR1 SGHTA and CDR2 FQGNSA. V lost 5 bases, J lost 5 bases, and 6 bases stayed unmatched. Here the CDR3 reads CASSPGGAGDTQYF. The DNA for the CDR3 is TGTGCCAGCAGCCCGGGGGGGGCCGGAGATACGCAGTATTTT. The entire variable domain, with the rest obtained from reference TRBV7-2 and TRBJ2-3, is as follows: GAGVSQSPSNKVTEKGKDVELRCDPISGHTALYWYRQSLGQGLEFLIYFQGNSAPDKSGLPSDRFSAERTGGSVSTLTIQRTQQEDSAVYLCASSPGGAGDTQYFGPGTRLTVL.